This TCR beta chain is from a study of blood T cell repertoires in COVID-19. Across the study: Both acute and convalescent COVID-19 samples were obtained from the United States, Italy and Spain.

V lost 1 base and J lost 3; bases outside the gene matches: 6. Germline values: CDR1 SGDLS, CDR2 YYNGEE. The CDR3 is 15 amino acids. Original analysis: Amplified reference gene primers provided the basis for estimating nucleated cell counts. Clones were sequenced by immunoSEQ multiplex PCR, and TCRdb holds only the in-frame ones, with some missing. V, J and clone size are those of that table, while D and trimming were read from the DNA. This sample has roughly 260,000 clones; approximately 87% occur once, and the top ten carry 2% to 3%. This clone occurred a few times. V usage is TRBV9 and J usage is TRBJ2-7, with 8 bases identical to TRBD2. The source material was peripheral blood. This TCR was recovered from a woman aged 50 to 65 with acute or convalescent COVID-19. This CDR3 is CASSVKSGRYYEQYF. CDR3 DNA sequence: TGTGCCAGCAGCGTAAAGAGCGGGAGATACTACGAGCAGTACTTC.